The rows below give T cell receptor beta chains drawn from one sample of a study of T-cell reconstitution after alpha-beta-depleted transplantation in children. TCRdb passed the PCR reads through MiXCR, listing each CDR3 protein once. The table shows some 460,000 distinct CDR3 sequences, with 15% to 20% occurring only once. This specimen consisted of PBMCs, mostly from graft donor cells, obtained 360 days after TCRalphabeta/CD19-depleted stem cell transplant. These receptors were taken from a boy younger than two who had a stem cell transplant for Wiskott-Aldrich syndrome, so the T cells may come from the graft donor. CDR3s include the opening cysteine and the closing phenylalanine or tryptophan. Fields, in order: clone size, D gene, V gene, J gene, CDR3 protein, CDR3 DNA. A D gene is named only where the DNA matches it firmly. Size is omitted from some rows. Given values are once, few, many or a class for expanded clones.

>-|-|TRBV30|TRBJ2-7
CAWSRTLNLHEQYF
TGTGCCTGGAGCCGGACACTAAACCTCCACGAGCAGTACTTC
>few|TRBD2|TRBV7-9|TRBJ2-4
CASSLLRGDIQYF
TGTGCCAGCAGCTTATTACGGGGGGACATTCAGTACTTC
>few|-|TRBV20-1|TRBJ1-5
CSASRRNQPQHF
TGCAGTGCTAGCAGGCGCAATCAGCCCCAGCATTTT
>few|-|TRBV29-1|TRBJ2-3
CSVLILATDTQYF
TGCAGCGTCTTGATACTAGCAACAGATACGCAGTATTTT
>few|TRBD2|TRBV5-1|TRBJ2-1
CASSSADRLAGDEQFF
TGCGCCAGCAGCTCCGCTGACAGACTAGCGGGAGACGAGCAGTTCTTC
>-|TRBD1|TRBV5-1|TRBJ2-7
CASSADDRGQYF
TGCGCCAGCAGCGCGGATGACAGGGGACAGTACTTC
>few|-|TRBV5-1|TRBJ2-2
CASSLGLAQNTGELFF
TGCGCCAGCAGCTTGGGGCTAGCGCAAAACACCGGGGAGCTGTTTTTT
>few|-|TRBV5-4|TRBJ1-2
CASSLVTVSYGYTF
TGTGCCAGCAGCTTGGTCACAGTTTCTTATGGCTACACCTTC
>few|-|TRBV24-1|TRBJ2-2
CATSDLTNGVTGELFF
TGTGCCACCAGTGATTTAACGAATGGGGTCACCGGGGAGCTGTTTTTT
>-|-|TRBV20-1|TRBJ2-5
CSACWQLQETQYF
TGCAGTGCTTGTTGGCAGCTCCAAGAGACCCAGTACTTC
>-|-|TRBV7-9|TRBJ1-5
CASSLSGGVNQPQHF
TGTGCCAGCAGCTTATCCGGCGGCGTCAATCAGCCCCAGCATTTT
>few|TRBD1|TRBV12-3/TRBV12-4|TRBJ1-1
CASSPLGTGNTEAFF
TGTGCCAGCAGTCCACTTGGGACAGGGAACACTGAAGCTTTCTTT
>many|-|TRBV12-3/TRBV12-4|TRBJ2-7
CASSARLRRGAYEQYF
TGTGCCAGCAGCGCCAGACTCCGAAGAGGGGCCTACGAGCAGTACTTC
>many|TRBD1|TRBV5-1|TRBJ2-7
CASSSGQGYEQYF
TGCGCCAGCAGCTCGGGACAGGGCTACGAGCAGTACTTC
>once|-|TRBV28|TRBJ2-7
CASSSRPGRVYEQYF
TGTGCCAGCAGTTCGCGCCCGGGACGAGTCTACGAGCAGTACTTC
>few|TRBD2|TRBV20-1|TRBJ2-5
CSARTTSETQYF
TGCAGTGCTCGAACGACTAGCGAGACCCAGTACTTC